This T cell receptor beta chain appears in the sequencing data of a study of shared clonotypes between healthy human individuals. General observations from the study: Non-shared clonotypes showed lower generation probabilities than clonotypes common to all four donors. Compared with memory subsets, naive subsets generally had larger estimated richness.

V lost 0 bases to trimming and J lost 2 bases, with 17 bases between them. The CDR3 runs 17 residues. The germline V gene encodes CDR1 MNHEY and CDR2 SMNVEV (reference sequence). Comments on this clone: Its antigen is not identified.

Here immunoSEQ multiplex PCR was the method, and the copy in TCRdb shows in-frame clones only, minus some. The sample has 2 million to 2.5 million clones, around 96% seen once. CD8 cells classed as naive were CD45RO-negative and positively selected for CCR7, excluding terminally differentiated effector memory CD45RA+ cells. This sequence originates from a man aged 18 to 29 in good health. The rearrangement links TRBV27 to TRBJ2-7, with D perhaps TRBD1 or TRBD2 (5 bases each). The material sequenced was naive CD8+ T cells sorted from blood. CDR3 DNA: TGTGCCAGCAGTTTATCCGGTCAGGGACGTTACACCTACGAGCAGTACTTC. This gives the protein CASSLSGQGRYTYEQYF.